A selection of T cell receptor beta chains follows, all from one sample in a study of vaccination and CD4 T cells after COVID-19. The antigens these receptors bind are not known. TCRdb independently ran MiXCR on the PCR reads; one entry per CDR3 protein. The repertoire has 11,000 or so distinct CDR3 sequences, approximately 40% of them found once; the top ten carry around 29%. Input material: CD4+ T cells from blood, cultured in vitro. The origin of the receptors is a human donor who had recovered from COVID-19. The CDR3 runs from the conserved cysteine through the conserved F or W. D genes are given only for firm matches. Where a row states a size, it is once, few, many or the class of an expanded clone; other rows omit it.

len,d_gene,v_gene,abundance,j_gene,CDR3nt,CDR3aa
16,TRBD2,TRBV5-4,-,TRBJ2-3,TGTGCCAGCAGCTCGAGACTAGCGGGGGGCACAGATACGCAGTATTTT,CASSSRLAGGTDTQYF
15,-,TRBV28,few,TRBJ1-5,TGTGCCAGCAGTTTGAGGCAGTTCAGCAATCAGCCCCAGCATTTT,CASSLRQFSNQPQHF
17,TRBD1,TRBV7-2,few,TRBJ1-2,TGTGCCAGCAGCTCCACTACTCTAGGACAGGGGGCACATGGCTACACCTTC,CASSSTTLGQGAHGYTF
15,-,TRBV11-2,few,TRBJ2-5,TGTGCCAGCAGCTCCCCCGGCCTACCGGGCGAGACCCAGTACTTC,CASSSPGLPGETQYF
13,TRBD1,TRBV24-1,few,TRBJ1-1,TGTGCCACCAGTGCGACAGGGGACACTGAAGCTTTCTTT,CATSATGDTEAFF
12,TRBD1,TRBV18,-,TRBJ2-1,TGTGCCAGCTCATCCTCGGACAGGGAGCAGTTCTTC,CASSSSDREQFF
13,-,TRBV11-3,-,TRBJ2-7,TGTGCCAGCAGCCCTCCGGGAAGGGACGAGCAGTACTTC,CASSPPGRDEQYF
13,-,TRBV28,-,TRBJ1-2,TGTGCCAGCAGTTTAGCAGAAAACTATGGCTACACCTTC,CASSLAENYGYTF
13,TRBD1,TRBV20-1,-,TRBJ1-2,TGCAGTGCCCCCTGGACAGGGAAGGGAGGCTACACCTTC,CSAPWTGKGGYTF
14,-,TRBV12-3/TRBV12-4,-,TRBJ1-2,TGTGCCAGCAGACCACCCACGGCGGCTTATGGCTACACCTTC,CASRPPTAAYGYTF
16,-,TRBV28,few,TRBJ1-1,TGTGCCAGCAGTTTAACCAGGGTAGGCATGAACACTGAAGCTTTCTTT,CASSLTRVGMNTEAFF
14,-,TRBV6-1,few,TRBJ2-3,TGTGCCAGCAGACCAACTGGATGGTCAGATACGCAGTATTTT,CASRPTGWSDTQYF
15,-,TRBV2,medium-sized,TRBJ2-1,TGTGCCAGCAGTGAACGGTCCCTCCAATACAATGAGCAGTTCTTC,CASSERSLQYNEQFF
14,-,TRBV27,few,TRBJ1-4,TGTGCCAGCAGTTGGCAGGTCGGGGATGAAAAACTGTTTTTT,CASSWQVGDEKLFF
16,-,TRBV7-3,few,TRBJ2-2,TGTGCCAGCAGCCCCCGGGTCAATAGGAACACCGGGGAGCTGTTTTTT,CASSPRVNRNTGELFF
15,-,TRBV6-1,few,TRBJ2-2,TGTGCCAGCACCCAATCGACAGGGAGGGACGGGGAGCTGTTTTTT,CASTQSTGRDGELFF
15,TRBD1,TRBV7-8,few,TRBJ1-5,TGTGCCAGCAGCTTAGACGTCCAGGGGGATCAGCCCCAGCATTTT,CASSLDVQGDQPQHF